The clone carrying this T cell receptor beta chain was picked up a small number of times. Its specificity is unknown. The sample originates from a study of beta chain features in type 1 diabetes. The authors reverse transcribed all of the isolated RNA, so sequencing captured expressed TCRB transcripts. Read counts averaged approximately 3.6 million for samples of naive, central memory and regulatory T cells. TCRdb's table, derived via immunoSEQ multiplex PCR, lists solely in-frame clones and lacks some. This table holds about 270,000 clones, about 13% found once. Trimming took 4 bases from V and 0 from J; bases not matched to a gene: 3. The CDR3 is made up of 15 amino acids. Germline V gene sequence: CDR1 KGHSH, CDR2 LQKENI. The authors took one heparinised blood draw, averaging roughly 120 mL, from each donor. Study-wide results and limits: Shorter TCRB CDR3s, moderately but significantly so, marked every one of the four CD4+ subsets in Type 1 diabetes patients.

Sequencing was carried out using naive CD4+ T cells from blood. The chain employs TRBV18 and TRBJ2-5, with TRBD2 matching 9 bases. The TCR comes from a man aged 30-40 years with type 1 diabetes. The CDR3, as DNA: TGTGCCAGCTCACTATCTAGCGGGAACCAAGAGACCCAGTACTTC. Protein product: CASSLSSGNQETQYF.